This TCR beta chain was recovered during a study of regulatory T cells in long-lasting Graves disease. This clonotype was counted only a few times. Described time point: newly diagnosed GD, antithyroid drugs for less than 3 months. Preparation of the TCR library used RNA extracted from PBMCs. Germline CDR1 LGHDT, CDR2 YNNKEL (reference sequence). V lost 2 bases to trimming and J lost 3 bases, with 14 bases between them. The CDR3 has 16 amino acids. The authors built TCR beta libraries using iRepertoire HTBI primers and Arm-PCR of CDR3 regions. TCRdb used MiXCR to reprocess the multiplex PCR reads, holding one entry per CDR3 protein. The sample consists of over 400,000 distinct CDR3 sequences, around 13% of them appearing once. These data are also associated with another study on T cells in Graves' hyperthyroidism and ophthalmopathy. This second study notes: Orbital computed tomography, thyroid ultrasound, serum thyroxine and TRAb, and clinical symptoms together informed the diagnoses.

The chain uses TRBV3-1 and TRBJ2-1; D not resolved. The sample consisted of peripheral blood mononuclear cells (PBMCs), taken at new diagnosis, from a patient treated with antithyroid drugs. This receptor was taken from a woman between 45 and 65 years old with Graves disease. CDR3 sequence reads: CASSQIAEKGYNEQFF. The CDR3 DNA follows: TGTGCCAGCAGCCAAATAGCCGAAAAAGGCTACAATGAGCAGTTCTTC.